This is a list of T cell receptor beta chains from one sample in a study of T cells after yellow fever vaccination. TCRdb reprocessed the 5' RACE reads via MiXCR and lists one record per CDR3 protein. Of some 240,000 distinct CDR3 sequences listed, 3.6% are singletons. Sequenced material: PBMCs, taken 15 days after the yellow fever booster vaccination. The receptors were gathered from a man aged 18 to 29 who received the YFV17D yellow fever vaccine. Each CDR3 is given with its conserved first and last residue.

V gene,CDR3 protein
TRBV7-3,CASSLRAGSPRGYTF
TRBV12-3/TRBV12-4,CASRPGGVSYNSPLHF
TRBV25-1,CASSRRDTYEQYF
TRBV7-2,CASSKGDRGATEAFF
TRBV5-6,CASSLWENQPQHF
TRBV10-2,CASSEPGEVEKLFF
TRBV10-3,CAISVGLAGVITDTQYF
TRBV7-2,CASSETGANVLTF
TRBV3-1,CASSQEVYGLGEAFF
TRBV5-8,CASSGGVAYEQYF
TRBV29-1,CSVRTDEQFF
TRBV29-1,CSVLTGRLIQTAAFF
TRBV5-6,CASSLALTSPLHF
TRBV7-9,CASSPPKLGRPFGELFF
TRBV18,CASSPGQGAPNTGELFF
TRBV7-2,CASRGASETQYF
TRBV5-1,CASSLFPGQNYGYTF
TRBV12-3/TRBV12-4,CASSLMAGPRQPQHF
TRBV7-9,CASSVQGGSTEAFF
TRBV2,CASSVGGITEAFF
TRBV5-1,CASSRDRERAGELFF
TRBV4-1,CASSQVSGQYTGELFF
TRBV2,CASIVTQDAGYTF
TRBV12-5,CASGSGPGQERRGGYTF
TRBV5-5,CASSTAGPSDTQYF
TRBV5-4,CASSLTGADSPLHF
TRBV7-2,CASSSSGYGYGYTF
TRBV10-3,CAITTGARRGRDTQFF
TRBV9,CASSGYGTGGETQYF
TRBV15,CATSSERGAAGELFF
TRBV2,CASSFPNEQFF
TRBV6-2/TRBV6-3,CASSLIGRETQYF
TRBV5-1,CASSLATGQGGNEQFF
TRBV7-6,CASSRQGAIMYQPQHF
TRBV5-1,CASSTGSSVSEAFF
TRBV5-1,CASSLGLAGVNEQFF
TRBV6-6,CASRATGPPYEQYF
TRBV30,CAWRPMDRAYGYTF
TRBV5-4,CASSSTGVTPTEAFF
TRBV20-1,CGTSSYNEQFF
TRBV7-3,CASSLDYTPYNEQFF
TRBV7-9,CASSSGTTEAFF
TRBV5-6,CASSWLKGGSSYNEQFF
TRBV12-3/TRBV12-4,CASSSRLAGTTDTQYF
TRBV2,CAGRVYNEQFF
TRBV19,CASTSRTGSYEQYF
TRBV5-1,CASSFSTRGIAGYSYNEQFF
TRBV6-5,CASTPAGMKTQYF
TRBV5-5,CASSFQLHSNQPQHF
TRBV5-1,CASSVGTGSEQFF
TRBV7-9,CASSLGVDAGNTIYF
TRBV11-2,CASSPRGVLESYTF
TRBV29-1,CSVSTGTGFNQPQHF
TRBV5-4,CASSRNAVAGNGYTF
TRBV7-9,CASSLVGVSYNELFF
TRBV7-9,CASSSRAEGGDTQYF
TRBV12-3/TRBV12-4,CASLARSAYNEQFF
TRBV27,CASIKTSGVLSSYNEQFF
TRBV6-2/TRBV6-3,CASSTMVKETQYF